The 23 T cell receptor beta chains below were found in one sample sequenced in a study of prognosis after radiotherapy for stage I lung cancer. The study amplified the TCR beta CDR3 region from genomic DNA. This amplification was carried out by two rounds of multiplex PCR. Each TRBV and TRBJ gene had its own primer in the first PCR round. TCRdb re-called the multiplex PCR reads with MiXCR, one entry per CDR3 protein. The sample lists under 15,000 distinct CDR3 sequences, 45% to 60% occurring once. The source material was PBMCs, sampled before or after stereotactic body radiation therapy (not recorded which). These receptors were collected from a donor at least 50 years old with non-small cell lung cancer.

This clonotype has at least ten counts. The rearrangement links TRBV28 to TRBJ2-3, with 10 bases aligning to TRBD2. In germline, CDR1 is MDHEN, CDR2 SYDVKM. Trimming cost V 3 bases and J 4 bases; bases outside gene matches: 10. CDR3 length: 17 residues. For the CDR3, the DNA is TGTGCCAGCAGTTTCTGGCCTAGCGGGAGTCGTGCAGATACGCAGTATTTT. Protein product: CASSFWPSGSRADTQYF. Complete variable domain (other parts from reference TRBV28 and TRBJ2-3): DVKVTQSSRYLVKRTGEKVFLECVQDMDHENMFWYRQDPGLGLRLIYFSYDVKMKEKGDIPEGYSVSREKKERFSLILESASTNQTSMYLCASSFWPSGSRADTQYFGPGTRLTVL.

This clonotype is medium-sized within its sample. The chain couples TRBV19 to TRBJ2-2; the D is unclear. The CDR3 consists of 12 residues. Germline loops: CDR1 LNHDA, CDR2 SQIVND (reference sequence). Trimming left V 1 base short and J 5 bases short, with 2 bases between. DNA of the CDR3: TGTGCCAGTAGTATAGGGACCGGGGAGCTGTTTTTT. Translated: CASSIGTGELFF. The full variable domain, in which reference TRBV19 and TRBJ2-2 provide the parts outside the CDR3, is DGGITQSPKYLFRKEGQNVTLSCEQNLNHDAMYWYRQDPGQGLRLIYYSQIVNDFQKGDIAEGYSVSREKKESFPLTVTSAQKNPTAFYLCASSIGTGELFFGEGSRLTVL.

The CDR3 region has the DNA TGTGCCAGCAGCCAAAGGACAACCATGAACACTGAAGCTTTCTTT. Encoded protein: CASSQRTTMNTEAFF. The rearrangement uses TRBV28 and TRBJ1-1; TRBD1 is a possible D gene (5 bases). This CDR3 contains 15 residues. V lost 6 bases to trimming and J lost 0 bases, with 14 bases between them. Germline V CDR1 and CDR2: MDHEN, SYDVKM.

In its sample, this clonotype was seen many times. The chain joins TRBV25-1 to TRBJ1-4; 9 bases line up with TRBD1. The CDR3 spans 12 residues. CDR1 MGHDK and CDR2 SYGVNS come from the germline V gene. J lost 7 bases, V lost 7 bases, and 1 base had no gene match. CDR3 sequence reads: CASKQGAEKLFF. CDR3 bases: TGTGCCAGCAAACAGGGGGCTGAAAAACTGTTTTTT.

This clonotype was picked up many times. A much larger clone sits a single nucleotide away, making a read error possible. This CDR3 reads CASSYGRSPYEQYF. The CDR3 nucleotides read TGTGCCAGCAGTTACGGGCGAAGCCCCTACGAGCAGTACTTC. The chain links TRBV6-5 to TRBJ2-7; D not certain. Germline lookup yields CDR1 MNHEY and CDR2 SVGAGI. The CDR3 is made up of 14 amino acids. V lost 2 bases to trimming and J lost 2 bases, with 10 bases between them.

This clonotype occurred once. Since a far larger clone is one base different, this is likely a read error. V is TRBV6-4 and J is TRBJ2-2, with TRBD1 as a possible D gene (5 bases). Trimming took 10 bases from V and 3 from J, leaving 21 bases between them. Germline assignment: CDR1 MRHNA and CDR2 SNTAGT. The CDR3 sequence is 16 residues long. The CDR3 loop reads CAIMQGAVGYTGELFF. In nucleotides, the CDR3 is TGTGCCATCATGCAAGGGGCTGTGGGTTACACCGGGGAGCTGTTTTTT.

This clonotype is classed as medium-sized (0.01 to 0.1%). This chain connects TRBV30 to TRBJ2-7, with no clear D. The CDR3 runs to 13 residues. V shed 2 bases and J shed 3 bases, with 11 bases lying between them. Germline V lookup: CDR1 GTSNPN, CDR2 SVGIG (reference sequence). CDR3 sequence: CAWSQGSVYEQYF. The CDR3 DNA is TGTGCCTGGAGTCAAGGGTCGGTCTACGAGCAGTACTTC. Supplemented by reference TRBV30 and TRBJ2-7, the full variable domain reads SQTIHQWPATLVQPVGSPLSLECTVEGTSNPNLYWYRQAAGRGLQLLFYSVGIGQISSEVPQNLSASRPQDRQFILSSKKLLLSDSGFYLCAWSQGSVYEQYFGPGTRLTVT.

This clonotype was seen many times. V is TRBV12-3 or TRBV12-4 and J is TRBJ2-2; D gene unclear. This CDR3 spans 13 amino acids. With 7 bases removed from V and 2 bases from J, the gap between germline ends came to 8 bases. In DNA, the CDR3 is TGTGCCAGCACCCCTCGAAACACCGGGGAGCTGTTTTTT. Translating gives CASTPRNTGELFF.

The chain combines TRBV6-2 or TRBV6-3 with TRBJ2-1; the D gene could be TRBD1 or TRBD2 (5 bases each). CDR1 MNHEY and CDR2 SVGEGT come from the germline V gene. Trimming pared 4 bases from V and 8 bases from J, leaving 27 bases between. The CDR3 is made up of 18 amino acids. This CDR3 is CASSSVRGAQEGWHEQFF. CDR3 in DNA: TGTGCCAGCAGTTCAGTGAGGGGAGCGCAGGAAGGGTGGCATGAGCAGTTCTTC.

The chain joins TRBV19 to TRBJ1-3; D is possibly TRBD1 (6 bases). The CDR3 consists of 16 residues. V lost 8 bases, J lost 0 bases, and 17 bases lay in between. Germline V gene data show CDR1 as LNHDA and CDR2 as SQIVND (reference sequence). The CDR3 DNA sequence: TGTGCCAGTGCGAGGGGGGCATCGAGCTCTGGAAACACCATATATTTT. Encoded protein: CASARGASSSGNTIYF.

This chain uses TRBV11-1 with TRBJ2-2; no firm D call. CDR3 length equals 15 residues. The ends were cut back, 5 bases at V and 4 bases at J, with 14 bases in the middle. The germline gives CDR1 SGHAT, CDR2 FQDESV (reference sequence). The CDR3 nucleotides are TGTGCCAGCAGCAGCAACGGGTTGGGCACCGGGGAGCTGTTTTTT. This encodes CASSSNGLGTGELFF.

The table lists this clonotype with many counts. This rearrangement joins TRBV18 to TRBJ2-1; D unresolved. Germline values: CDR1 KGHSH, CDR2 LQKENI. The CDR3 covers 13 residues. V was clipped by 0 bases and J by 6 bases, with 6 bases between them. CDR3 coding DNA: TGTGCCAGCTCACCACCGGCCAGCAATGAGCAGTTCTTC. Amino acid sequence: CASSPPASNEQFF. The entire variable domain, with the rest obtained from reference TRBV18 and TRBJ2-1, is as follows: NAGVMQNPRHLVRRRGQEARLRCSPMKGHSHVYWYRQLPEEGLKFMVYLQKENIIDESGMPKERFSAEFPKEGPSILRIQQVVRGDSAAYFCASSPPASNEQFFGPGTRLTVL.

Regarding this clonotype: The junction does not match germline at one end; this may be a read error. This rearrangement joins TRBV12-3 or TRBV12-4 to TRBJ2-1; no firm D call. This CDR3 contains 16 residues. The CDR3 region is CASSFLAGPRSSEHFF. CDR3 nucleotide sequence: TGTGCCAGCAGTTTTCTGGCTGGACCCCGCAGTAGTGAGCATTTCTTC.

Comments on this clonotype: The junction and the germline gene differ at one end; a read error may be behind it. The chain recombines TRBV6-5 with TRBJ2-6, with D possibly TRBD1 on 6 matching bases. The CDR3 is 12 residues long. CDR1 is MNHEY and CDR2 is SVGAGI in the germline V gene. DNA for the CDR3: TGTGCCAGCAGTTACGGGGACAACGTACTGACTTTC. Amino acids: CASSYGDNVLTF.

This clonotype is categorized as medium-sized. Here the CDR3 reads CASSLIHEQYF. The CDR3 DNA follows: TGTGCCAGCAGTTTGATCCACGAGCAGTACTTC. The chain recombines TRBV28 with TRBJ2-7, with no clear D. The CDR3 has 11 amino acids. Germline values: CDR1 MDHEN, CDR2 SYDVKM. V shed 3 bases and J shed 5 bases, with 5 bases lying between them. The whole variable domain, remainder taken from reference TRBV28 and TRBJ2-7, is DVKVTQSSRYLVKRTGEKVFLECVQDMDHENMFWYRQDPGLGLRLIYFSYDVKMKEKGDIPEGYSVSREKKERFSLILESASTNQTSMYLCASSLIHEQYFGPGTRLTVT.

The J gene is TRBJ1-2, the V gene TRBV20-1; D possibly corresponds to TRBD1 (5 bases). This CDR3 region has 12 residues. Germline loops: CDR1 DFQATT, CDR2 SNEGSKA (reference sequence). V was pared by 5 bases and J by 4 bases, with 11 bases between. CDR3 bases: TGCAGTGCTCGGGACGGCTCCTATGGCTACACCTTC. This gives the protein CSARDGSYGYTF.

This clonotype was seen ten or more times. The chain has TRBV6-1 and TRBJ2-4, with D possibly being TRBD1 (5 bases). Germline V gives CDR1 MNHNS, CDR2 SASEGT. Trimming left V 5 bases short and J 6 bases short, with 11 bases between. This CDR3 is built from 13 residues. The CDR3 DNA follows: TGTGCCAGCAGTCAGGGAATCGGAAACATTCAGTACTTC. This sequence encodes CASSQGIGNIQYF.

This clonotype was found many times. This chain links TRBV2 with TRBJ1-3; D unclear. V was clipped by 4 bases and J by 0 bases, with 13 bases between them. CDR3 length: 16 amino acids. Germline V CDR1 and CDR2: SNHLY, FYNNEI. Here the CDR3 DNA reads TGTGCCAGCAGTGGATACCCGCAGAGCTCTGGAAACACCATATATTTT. This encodes CASSGYPQSSGNTIYF.

This clonotype was seen only once. The chain recombines TRBV19 with TRBJ2-2; 10 bases line up with TRBD1. TRBJ1-1 matches the DNA end more closely, so the J call is doubtful. The CDR3 has 16 amino acids. Germline assignment: CDR1 LNHDA and CDR2 SQIVND (reference sequence). The CDR3 bases are TGTGCCAGTAGTATAGCGACAGGGGGCGGATCCACTGAAGCTTTCTTT. It encodes CASSIATGGGSTEAFF.

This chain joins TRBV7-6 and TRBJ2-2, with 11 bases identical to TRBD2. V lost 2 bases to trimming and J lost 2 bases; unmatched junction nucleotides: 10. Germline CDR1 reads SGHVS; CDR2 reads FNYEAQ. The CDR3 has 19 amino acids. The CDR3, as DNA: TGTGCCAGCAGCTTAAAACTAGCGGGAGAGATGCCTAACACCGGGGAGCTGTTTTTT. Protein: CASSLKLAGEMPNTGELFF.

In its sample, this clonotype is medium-sized. The genes are TRBV27 and TRBJ2-2; D not certain. Trimming stripped 5 bases from V and 0 bases from J, with 4 bases between. Germline CDR1 reads MNHEY; CDR2 reads SMNVEV (reference sequence). This CDR3 comprises 13 residues. The CDR3 coding sequence is TGTGCCAGCAGTCTCTCGAACACCGGGGAGCTGTTTTTT. Translating gives CASSLSNTGELFF.

The chain uses TRBV20-1 and TRBJ1-1, with D perhaps TRBD1 (6 bases). V shed 1 base and J shed 4 bases, with 16 bases lying between them. From germline, CDR1 is DFQATT and CDR2 SNEGSKA (reference sequence). The CDR3 sequence is 15 residues long. Here the CDR3 DNA reads TGCAGTGCTAGAGGCGCGGGGGGCTACGGCACTGAAGCTTTCTTT. It codes for CSARGAGGYGTEAFF.

As regards this clonotype: A much larger clonotype is one base distant, so this may be a read error. The J gene is TRBJ2-1, the V gene TRBV7-9; no clear D gene. Germline V gene data show CDR1 as SEHNR and CDR2 as FQNEAQ (reference sequence). This CDR3 comprises 14 residues. The DNA for the CDR3 is TGTGTCAGCAGCGCGACAAGATCCTACAATGAGCAGTTCTTC. Translating it yields CVSSATRSYNEQFF.